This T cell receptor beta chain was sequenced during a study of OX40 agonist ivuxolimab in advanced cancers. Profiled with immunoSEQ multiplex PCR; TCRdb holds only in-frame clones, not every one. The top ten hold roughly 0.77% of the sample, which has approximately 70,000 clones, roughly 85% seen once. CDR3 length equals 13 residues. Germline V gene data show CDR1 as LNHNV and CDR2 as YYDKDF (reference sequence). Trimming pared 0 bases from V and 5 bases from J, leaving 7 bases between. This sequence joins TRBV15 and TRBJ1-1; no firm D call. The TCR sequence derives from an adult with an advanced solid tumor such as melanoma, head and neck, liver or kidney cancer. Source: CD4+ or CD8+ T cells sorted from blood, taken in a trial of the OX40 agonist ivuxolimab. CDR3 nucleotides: TGTGCCACCAGCAGAGATGAAGGGACTGAAGCTTTCTTT. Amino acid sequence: CATSRDEGTEAFF. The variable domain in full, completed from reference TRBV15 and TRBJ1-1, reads DAMVIQNPRYQVTQFGKPVTLSCSQTLNHNVMYWYQQKSSQAPKLLFHYYDKDFNNEADTPDNFQSRRPNTSFCFLDIRSPGLGDTAMYLCATSRDEGTEAFFGQGTRLTVV.